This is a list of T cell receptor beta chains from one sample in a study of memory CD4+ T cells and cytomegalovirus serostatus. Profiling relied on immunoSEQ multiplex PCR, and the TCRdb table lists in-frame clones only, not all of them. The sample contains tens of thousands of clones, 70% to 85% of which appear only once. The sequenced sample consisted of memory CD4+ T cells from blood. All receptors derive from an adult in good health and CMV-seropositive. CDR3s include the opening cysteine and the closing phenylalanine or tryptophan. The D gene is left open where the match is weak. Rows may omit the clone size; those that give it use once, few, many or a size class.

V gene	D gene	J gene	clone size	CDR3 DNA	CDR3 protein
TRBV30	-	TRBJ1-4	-	TGTGCCTGGAACCCGACGGGATTGGGGTACGAAAAACTGTTTTTT	CAWNPTGLGYEKLFF
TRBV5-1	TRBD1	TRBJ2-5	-	TGCGCCAGCAGCTTGGCCGTGACAGGGTTGGGGGAGACCCAGTACTTC	CASSLAVTGLGETQYF
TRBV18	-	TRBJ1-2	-	TGTGCCAGCTCATCCGGGGGCGAAATTGGTGGCTATGGCTACACCTTC	CASSSGGEIGGYGYTF
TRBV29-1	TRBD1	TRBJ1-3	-	TGCAGCGTTGAGGGACAGGGGAACGGAAACACCATATATTTT	CSVEGQGNGNTIYF
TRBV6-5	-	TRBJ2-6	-	TGTGCCAGCAGTTACGACTCTGGGACTGGGGCCAACGTCCTGACTTTC	CASSYDSGTGANVLTF
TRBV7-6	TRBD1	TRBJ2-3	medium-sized	TGTGCCAGCAGCCCACGACAGGGGAGAGATACGCAGTATTTT	CASSPRQGRDTQYF
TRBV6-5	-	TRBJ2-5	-	TGTGCCAGCAGTTACTTGGGGACCCAGTACTTC	CASSYLGTQYF
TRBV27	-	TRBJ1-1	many	TGTGCCAGCCGACTCGGCGGAGTGAACACTGAAGCTTTCTTT	CASRLGGVNTEAFF
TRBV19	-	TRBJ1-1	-	TGTGCCAGTAGGGAGCAACAGGGAGCTAACACTGAAGCTTTCTTT	CASREQQGANTEAFF
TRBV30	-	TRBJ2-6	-	TGTGCCTGGCGCAAAACAGGGCTTTCTGGGGCCAACGTCCTGACTTTC	CAWRKTGLSGANVLTF
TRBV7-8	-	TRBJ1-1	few	TGTGCCAGCAGCTTATCCCTGGCAGGGGACACTGAAGCTTTCTTT	CASSLSLAGDTEAFF
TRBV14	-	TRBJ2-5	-	TGTGCCAGCAGCCGCGGACAACGGGAGACCCAGTACTTC	CASSRGQRETQYF
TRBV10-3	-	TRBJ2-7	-	TGTGCCATCAGTGAGTCCGTGGACAGCTACGAGCAGTACTTC	CAISESVDSYEQYF
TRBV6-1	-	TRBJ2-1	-	TGTGCCAGCAGTGAAGAGGGTCTAGTGGGGGGTGAGCAGTTCTTC	CASSEEGLVGGEQFF
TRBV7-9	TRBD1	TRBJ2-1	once	TGTGCCAGCAGCTTAGGCGGGACAGGGTACAATGAGCAGTTCTTC	CASSLGGTGYNEQFF
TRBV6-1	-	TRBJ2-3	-	TGTGCCAGCACTAGACTCTACACAGATACGCAGTATTTT	CASTRLYTDTQYF
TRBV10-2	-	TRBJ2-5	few	TGCGCCACCTCCCAGTCGGGAGAGACCCAGTACTTC	CATSQSGETQYF
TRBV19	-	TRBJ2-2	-	TGTGCCAGTAGTACCTTGACAGCAAACACCGGGGAGCTGTTTTTT	CASSTLTANTGELFF
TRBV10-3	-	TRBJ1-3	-	TGTGCCATCAGTGAGGAGTCGGGAAACACCATATATTTT	CAISEESGNTIYF
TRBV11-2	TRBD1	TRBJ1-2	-	TGTGCCAGCAGCTTGGGGGCAGGGGGATTCTATGGCTACACCTTC	CASSLGAGGFYGYTF
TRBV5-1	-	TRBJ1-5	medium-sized	TGCGCCAGCAGCTTGGAGGGTCAGAATCAGCCCCAGCATTTT	CASSLEGQNQPQHF
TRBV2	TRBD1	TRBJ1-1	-	TGTGCCAGCAGTACTCGACAGGGGACGGCTTTCTTT	CASSTRQGTAFF
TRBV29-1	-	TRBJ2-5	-	TGCAGCGTTGTAGCGCAGGGATCTCAAGAGACCCAGTACTTC	CSVVAQGSQETQYF
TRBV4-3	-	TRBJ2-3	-	TGCGCCAGCAGCCGGGACTCTCTGGATACGCAGTATTTT	CASSRDSLDTQYF
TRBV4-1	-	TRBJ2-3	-	TGCGCCAGCGCACAAGGGACACCTTACACAGATACGCAGTATTTT	CASAQGTPYTDTQYF
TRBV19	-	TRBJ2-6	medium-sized	TGTGCCACCAACTCTGGGGCCAACGTCCTGACTTTC	CATNSGANVLTF
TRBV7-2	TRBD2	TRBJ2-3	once	TGTGCCAGCAGTCTTAGCGGGAGTTGGTATTTT	CASSLSGSWYF